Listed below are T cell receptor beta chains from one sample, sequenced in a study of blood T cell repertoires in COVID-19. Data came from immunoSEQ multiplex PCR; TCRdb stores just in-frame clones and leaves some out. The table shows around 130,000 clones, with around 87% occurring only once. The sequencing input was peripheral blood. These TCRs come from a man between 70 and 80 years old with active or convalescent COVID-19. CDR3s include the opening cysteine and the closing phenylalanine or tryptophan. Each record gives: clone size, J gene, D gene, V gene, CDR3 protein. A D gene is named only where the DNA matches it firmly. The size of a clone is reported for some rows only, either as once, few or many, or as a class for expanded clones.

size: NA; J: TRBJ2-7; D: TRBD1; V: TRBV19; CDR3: CASSLPTGGRPYEQYF
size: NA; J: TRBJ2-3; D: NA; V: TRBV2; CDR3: CASSPADTQYF
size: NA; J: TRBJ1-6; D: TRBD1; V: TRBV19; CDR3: CASKPGTGLSSPLHF
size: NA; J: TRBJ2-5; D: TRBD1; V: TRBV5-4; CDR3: CASSFIGGEWQETQYF
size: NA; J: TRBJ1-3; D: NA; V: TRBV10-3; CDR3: CAISESGALSGNTIYF
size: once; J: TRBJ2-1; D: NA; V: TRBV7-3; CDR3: CASSSAPGDEQFF
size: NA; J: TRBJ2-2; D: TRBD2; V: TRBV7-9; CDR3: CASSPSGSYTGELFF
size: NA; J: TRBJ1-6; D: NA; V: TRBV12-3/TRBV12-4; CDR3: CASSLEGNSPLHF
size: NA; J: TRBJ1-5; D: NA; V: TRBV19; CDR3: CASSIPRSYNQPQHF
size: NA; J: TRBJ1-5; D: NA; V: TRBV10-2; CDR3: CASSEGESRQPQHF